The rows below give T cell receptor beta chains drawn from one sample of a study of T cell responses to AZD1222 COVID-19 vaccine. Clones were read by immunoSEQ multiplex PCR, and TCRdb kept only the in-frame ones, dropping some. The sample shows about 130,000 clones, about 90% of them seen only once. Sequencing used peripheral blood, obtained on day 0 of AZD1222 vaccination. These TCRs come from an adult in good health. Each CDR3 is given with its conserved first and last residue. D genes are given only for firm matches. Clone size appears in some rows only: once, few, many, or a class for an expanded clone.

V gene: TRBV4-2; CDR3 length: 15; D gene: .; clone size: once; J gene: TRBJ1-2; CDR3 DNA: TGTGCCAGCAGCCAAGATTTCGGATCTAACTATGGCTACACCTTC; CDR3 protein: CASSQDFGSNYGYTF
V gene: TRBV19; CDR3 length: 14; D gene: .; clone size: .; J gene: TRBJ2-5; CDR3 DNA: TGTGCCACCAGTTATCGGGCAGGACAAGAGACCCAGTACTTC; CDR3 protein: CATSYRAGQETQYF
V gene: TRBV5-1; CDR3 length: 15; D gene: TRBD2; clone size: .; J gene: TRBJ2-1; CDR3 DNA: TGCGCCAGCAGCTTGGATGGGGGGGTGAGGAATGAGCAGTTCTTC; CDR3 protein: CASSLDGGVRNEQFF
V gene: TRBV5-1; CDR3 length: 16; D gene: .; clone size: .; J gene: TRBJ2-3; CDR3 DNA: TGCGCCAGCAGCACGCAGGACCGCCAGCGCACAGATACGCAGTATTTT; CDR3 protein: CASSTQDRQRTDTQYF
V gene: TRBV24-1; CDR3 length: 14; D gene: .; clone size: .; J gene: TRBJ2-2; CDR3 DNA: TGTGCCACCAGTGGTCACACGAACACCGGGGAGCTGTTTTTT; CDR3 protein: CATSGHTNTGELFF
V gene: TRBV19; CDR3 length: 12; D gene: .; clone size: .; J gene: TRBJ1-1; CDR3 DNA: TGTGCCAGTAGCCCCGAAGGGCCTGAAGCTTTCTTT; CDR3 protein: CASSPEGPEAFF
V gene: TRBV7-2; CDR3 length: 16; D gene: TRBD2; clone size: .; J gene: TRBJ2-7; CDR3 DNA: TGTGCCAGCAGCTTAAGGACTAGCGGGGGGGCGCACGAGCAGTACTTC; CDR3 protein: CASSLRTSGGAHEQYF
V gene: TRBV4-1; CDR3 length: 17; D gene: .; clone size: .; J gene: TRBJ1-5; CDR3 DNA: TGCGCCAGCAGCCAAGATTGGGCAGGATATAGCAATCAGCCCCAGCATTTT; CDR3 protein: CASSQDWAGYSNQPQHF
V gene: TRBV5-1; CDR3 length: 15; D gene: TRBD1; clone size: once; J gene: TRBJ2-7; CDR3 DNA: TGCGCCAGCAGCCGCACCGACCTGGGACAGGGGGAACAGTACTTC; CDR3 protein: CASSRTDLGQGEQYF
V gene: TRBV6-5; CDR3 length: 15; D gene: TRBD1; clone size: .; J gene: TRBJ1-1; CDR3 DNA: TGTGCCAGCAAGCAACAGGGGCTACTGAACACTGAAGCTTTCTTT; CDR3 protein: CASKQQGLLNTEAFF
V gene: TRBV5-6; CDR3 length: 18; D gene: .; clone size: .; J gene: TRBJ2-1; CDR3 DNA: TGTGCCAGCAGCTTGGGTGGCCCGGGGCTAGCGAGGGCAAATGAGCAGTTCTTC; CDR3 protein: CASSLGGPGLARANEQFF
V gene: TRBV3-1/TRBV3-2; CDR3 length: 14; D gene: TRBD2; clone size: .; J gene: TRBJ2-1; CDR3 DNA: TGTGCCAGCAGCCGCGGGACTAGCAAGTTGGAGCAGTTCTTC; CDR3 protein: CASSRGTSKLEQFF
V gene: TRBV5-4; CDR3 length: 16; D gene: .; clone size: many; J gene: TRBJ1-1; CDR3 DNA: TGTGCCAGCAGCTTGGAGGTGACAGGACCTAAAGCGGGTGCTTTCTTT; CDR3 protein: CASSLEVTGPKAGAFF
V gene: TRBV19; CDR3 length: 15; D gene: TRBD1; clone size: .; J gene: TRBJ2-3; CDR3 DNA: TGTGCCAGTAGGAGGTCCGGGACAGGTCAAGATACGCAGTATTTT; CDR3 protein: CASRRSGTGQDTQYF
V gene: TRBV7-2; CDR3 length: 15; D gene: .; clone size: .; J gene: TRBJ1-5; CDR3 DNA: TGTGCCAGCAGTTCAAGCCGGCAAACCAGTCAGCCCCAGCATTTT; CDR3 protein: CASSSSRQTSQPQHF
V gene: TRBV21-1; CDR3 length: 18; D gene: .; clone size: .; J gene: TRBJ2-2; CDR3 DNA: TGTGCCAGCAGCAACTTGGGCAGACCCGAGACGAACACCGGGGAGCTGTTTTTT; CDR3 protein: CASSNLGRPETNTGELFF
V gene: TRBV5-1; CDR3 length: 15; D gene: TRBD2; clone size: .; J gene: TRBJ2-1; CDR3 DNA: TGCGCCAGCAGCCCGGGACTAGCGGGGGTGAATGAGCAGTTCTTC; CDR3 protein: CASSPGLAGVNEQFF
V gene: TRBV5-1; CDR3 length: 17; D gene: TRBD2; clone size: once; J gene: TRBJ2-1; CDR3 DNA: TGCGCCAGCAGCTTGTTGCTAGCGGGGGGGCCAATGAATGAGCAGTTCTTC; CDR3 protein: CASSLLLAGGPMNEQFF
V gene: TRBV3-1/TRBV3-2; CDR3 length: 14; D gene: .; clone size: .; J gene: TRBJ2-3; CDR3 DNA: TGTGCCAGCAGCCAACCGACTAGACCAGATACGCAGTATTTT; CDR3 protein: CASSQPTRPDTQYF
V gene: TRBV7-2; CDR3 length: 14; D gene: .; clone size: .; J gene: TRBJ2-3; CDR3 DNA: TGTGCCAGCAGCGATCCAAGGGGGGCAGATACGCAGTATTTT; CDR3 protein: CASSDPRGADTQYF
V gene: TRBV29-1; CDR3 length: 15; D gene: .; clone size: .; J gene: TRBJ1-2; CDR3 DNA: TGCAGCGTTGAATGGAGGCACTCGACTAACTATGGCTACACCTTC; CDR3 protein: CSVEWRHSTNYGYTF
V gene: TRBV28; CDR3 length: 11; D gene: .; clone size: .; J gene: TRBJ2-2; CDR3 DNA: TGTGCCAGCAGTTTACGGGGGGAGCTGTTTTTT; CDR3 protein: CASSLRGELFF
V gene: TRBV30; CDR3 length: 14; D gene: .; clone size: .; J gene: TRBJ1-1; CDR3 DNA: TGTGCCTGGAGCGTGGGGACCGCGAACACTGAAGCTTTCTTT; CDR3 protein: CAWSVGTANTEAFF
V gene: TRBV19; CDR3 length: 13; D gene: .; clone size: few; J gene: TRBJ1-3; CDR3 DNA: TGTGCCAGTAGTGACACAAATGGAAACACCATATATTTT; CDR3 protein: CASSDTNGNTIYF
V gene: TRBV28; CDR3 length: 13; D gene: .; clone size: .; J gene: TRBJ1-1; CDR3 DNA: TGTGCCAGCAGTTTCGGGCTGAACACTGAAGCTTTCTTT; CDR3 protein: CASSFGLNTEAFF
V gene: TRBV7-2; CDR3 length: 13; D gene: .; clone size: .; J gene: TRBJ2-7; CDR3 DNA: TGTGCCAGCAGCTTAGCGATCCTCTACGAGCAGTACTTC; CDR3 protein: CASSLAILYEQYF
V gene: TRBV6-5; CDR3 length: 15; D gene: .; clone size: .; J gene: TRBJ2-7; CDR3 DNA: TGTGCCAGCAGCGGTACAGGGACTATCTCCTACGAGCAGTACTTC; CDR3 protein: CASSGTGTISYEQYF
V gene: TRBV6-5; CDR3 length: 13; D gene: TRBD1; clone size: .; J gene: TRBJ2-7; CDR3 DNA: TGTGCCAGCTCGGACAGGGTGAACTACGAGCAGTACTTC; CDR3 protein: CASSDRVNYEQYF
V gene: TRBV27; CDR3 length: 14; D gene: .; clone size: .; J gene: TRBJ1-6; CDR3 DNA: TGTGCCAGCAGTTTCGGGGGAGAAAATTCACCCCTCCACTTT; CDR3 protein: CASSFGGENSPLHF
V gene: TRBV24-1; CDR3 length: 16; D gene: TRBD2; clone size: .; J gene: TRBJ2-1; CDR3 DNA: TGTGCCACCAGTGACCCTATAGCGGGGGTCGACAATGAGCGGTTCTTC; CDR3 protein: CATSDPIAGVDNERFF
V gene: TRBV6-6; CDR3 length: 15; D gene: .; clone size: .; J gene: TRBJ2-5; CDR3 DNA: TGTGCCAGCAGAGCCGCACGGGGGCTAGTTGAGACCCAGTACTTC; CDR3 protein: CASRAARGLVETQYF
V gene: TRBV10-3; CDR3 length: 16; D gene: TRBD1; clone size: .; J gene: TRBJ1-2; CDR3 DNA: TGTGCCATCAGGGATTCCGTACAGGGGCTAAACTATGGCTACACCTTC; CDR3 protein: CAIRDSVQGLNYGYTF
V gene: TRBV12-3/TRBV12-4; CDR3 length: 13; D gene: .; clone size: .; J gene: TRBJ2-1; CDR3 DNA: TGTGCCAGCAGTCTCGACCTTGGGGATGAGCAGTTCTTC; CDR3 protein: CASSLDLGDEQFF
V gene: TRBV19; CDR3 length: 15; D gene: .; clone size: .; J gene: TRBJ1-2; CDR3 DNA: TGTGCCAGTAGTATGGAATCCCGAGCTAACTATGGCTACACCTTC; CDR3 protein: CASSMESRANYGYTF
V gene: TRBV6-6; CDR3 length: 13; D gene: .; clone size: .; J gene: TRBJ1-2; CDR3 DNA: TGTGCCAGCAGTGCACAGAGTAACTATGGCTACACCTTC; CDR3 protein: CASSAQSNYGYTF
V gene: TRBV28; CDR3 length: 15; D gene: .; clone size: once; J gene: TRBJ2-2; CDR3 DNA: TGTGCCAGCGTGGTTAGACTAGGAAACACCGGGGAGCTGTTTTTT; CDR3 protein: CASVVRLGNTGELFF
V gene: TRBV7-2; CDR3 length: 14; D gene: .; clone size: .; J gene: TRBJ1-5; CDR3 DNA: TGTGCCAGCAGCTTCGTAGGGCCCAATCAGCCCCAGCATTTT; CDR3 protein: CASSFVGPNQPQHF
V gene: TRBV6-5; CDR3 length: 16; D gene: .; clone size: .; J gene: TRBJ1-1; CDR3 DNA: TGTGCCAGCAGTTACTCACGGGGAAGGGTGAACACTGAAGCTTTCTTT; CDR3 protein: CASSYSRGRVNTEAFF
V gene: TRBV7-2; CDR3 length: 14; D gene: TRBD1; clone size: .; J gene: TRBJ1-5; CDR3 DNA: TGTGCCAGCAGCAAGGACAGGGAAAATCAGCCCCAGCATTTT; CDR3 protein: CASSKDRENQPQHF
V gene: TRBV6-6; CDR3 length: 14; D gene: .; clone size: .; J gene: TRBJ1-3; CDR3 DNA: TGTGCCAGCAGTTCGCTGGGCTCTGGAAACACCATATATTTT; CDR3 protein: CASSSLGSGNTIYF
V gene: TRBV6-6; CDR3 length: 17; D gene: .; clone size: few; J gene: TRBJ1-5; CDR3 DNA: TGTGCCAGCAATCGCCAAACCCAGGGTGGTGGCAATCAGCCCCAGCATTTT; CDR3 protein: CASNRQTQGGGNQPQHF
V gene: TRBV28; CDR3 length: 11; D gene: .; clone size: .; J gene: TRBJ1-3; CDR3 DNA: TGTGCCATCTTTGGTGGAAACACCATATATTTT; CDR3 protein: CAIFGGNTIYF
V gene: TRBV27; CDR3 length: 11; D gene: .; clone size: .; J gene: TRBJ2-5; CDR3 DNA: TGTGCCAGCAGTACTCAAGGGACCCAGTACTTC; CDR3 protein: CASSTQGTQYF
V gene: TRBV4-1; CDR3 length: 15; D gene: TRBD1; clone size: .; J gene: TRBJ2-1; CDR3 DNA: TGCGCCAGCAGCCCGCGGACAGGGGCTTACAATGAGCAGTTCTTC; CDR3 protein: CASSPRTGAYNEQFF
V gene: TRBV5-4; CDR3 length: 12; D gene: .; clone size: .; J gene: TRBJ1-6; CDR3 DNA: TGTGCCAGCAGCTTAGATTCTTCACCCCTCCACTTT; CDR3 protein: CASSLDSSPLHF
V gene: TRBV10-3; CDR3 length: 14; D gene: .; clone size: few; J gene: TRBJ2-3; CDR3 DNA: TGTGCCATCAGTGAGTCGGTCGGGGATGATACGCAGTATTTT; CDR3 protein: CAISESVGDDTQYF
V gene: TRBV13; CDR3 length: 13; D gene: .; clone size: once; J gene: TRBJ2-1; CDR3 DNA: TGTGCCAGCAATACCCTACGGGGGAGGGAGCAGTTCTTC; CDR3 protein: CASNTLRGREQFF
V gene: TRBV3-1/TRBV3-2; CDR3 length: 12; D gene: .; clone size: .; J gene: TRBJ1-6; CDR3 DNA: TGTGCCAGCAGCCAAGCGCTTCCACCCCTCCACTTT; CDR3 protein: CASSQALPPLHF
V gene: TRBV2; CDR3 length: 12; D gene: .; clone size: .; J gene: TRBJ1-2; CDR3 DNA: TGTGCCAGCAGATACCACCTGTATGGCTACACCTTC; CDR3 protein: CASRYHLYGYTF
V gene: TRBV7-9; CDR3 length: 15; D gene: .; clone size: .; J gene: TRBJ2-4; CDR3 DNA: TGTGCCAGCAGCTTGGAAGGGTTAGCCAAAAACATTCAGTACTTC; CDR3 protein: CASSLEGLAKNIQYF